A selection of T cell receptor beta chains follows, all from one sample in a study of T cell responses to AZD1222 COVID-19 vaccine. The assay was immunoSEQ multiplex PCR, and TCRdb's table has in-frame clones only and misses some. The repertoire has approximately 120,000 clones, around 85% of them found once; the top ten carry 3.5% to 5.5%. Here the sequenced sample was peripheral blood, taken 28 days after the second AZD1222 dose. Receptors were obtained from an adult who received the AZD1222 COVID-19 vaccine. The CDR3 runs from the conserved cysteine through the conserved F or W. The order of the fields is V gene, clone size, D gene, J gene, CDR3 DNA, CDR3 protein. D genes are given only for firm matches. Rows may omit the clone size; those that give it use once, few, many or a size class.

TRBV20-1	NA	TRBD1	TRBJ2-1	TGCAGTGCTAGTCAGGACAGGCCCTACAATGAGCAGTTCTTC	CSASQDRPYNEQFF
TRBV12-3/TRBV12-4	NA	NA	TRBJ2-7	TGTGCCAGCAGTCTCGGTCCCGAGCAGTACTTC	CASSLGPEQYF
TRBV28	NA	NA	TRBJ1-2	TGTGCCAGCAGTTTATCGGGGTTCTATGGCTACACCTTC	CASSLSGFYGYTF
TRBV7-2	once	TRBD2	TRBJ2-3	TGTGCCAGCAGCTTAGGGGTCGCGGGGGGCACAGATACGCAGTATTTT	CASSLGVAGGTDTQYF
TRBV5-8	few	NA	TRBJ1-1	TGTGCCAGCAGCTTTCGGGGGCTGAACACTGAAGCTTTCTTT	CASSFRGLNTEAFF
TRBV7-9	NA	NA	TRBJ1-2	TGTGCCAGCAGCTTAAAGGTGGGCTATGGCTACACCTTC	CASSLKVGYGYTF
TRBV14	NA	NA	TRBJ2-1	TGTGCCAGCAGCACACAAGAGAGCTCCTACAATGAGCAGTTCTTC	CASSTQESSYNEQFF
TRBV11-1	NA	TRBD1	TRBJ1-1	TGTGCCAGCAGACAGGGGGACACTGAAGCTTTCTTT	CASRQGDTEAFF
TRBV4-2	NA	NA	TRBJ1-5	TGTGCCAGCAGCCAAGGCTACAGGGAACTCAATCAGCCCCAGCATTTT	CASSQGYRELNQPQHF
TRBV4-3	NA	NA	TRBJ1-6	TGCGCCAGCAGCCAAGAGTCCAACCGGGATTCACCCCTCCACTTT	CASSQESNRDSPLHF
TRBV7-9	NA	TRBD1	TRBJ1-3	TGTGCCAGCAGCCCGCAGGACAGGCCTGGAAACACCATATATTTT	CASSPQDRPGNTIYF
TRBV5-1	few	NA	TRBJ1-1	TGCGCCAGCAGCTTGGCCTCGGAACTTAACACTGAAGCTTTCTTT	CASSLASELNTEAFF
TRBV27	NA	TRBD1	TRBJ1-2	TGTGCCAGCAGTCGGACAGGGGATAACTATGGCTACACCTTC	CASSRTGDNYGYTF
TRBV28	NA	NA	TRBJ1-2	TGTGCCAGCACCACGGAGGGGGGGCGTTATGGCTACACCTTC	CASTTEGGRYGYTF
TRBV4-3	NA	TRBD1	TRBJ1-6	TGCGCCAGCAGCCAGGCCGGGACAGGGAATTCACCCCTCCACTTT	CASSQAGTGNSPLHF
TRBV5-1	NA	TRBD1	TRBJ2-1	TGCGCCAGCAGCTGGGGACAGGGCGCACCCAATGAGCAGTTCTTC	CASSWGQGAPNEQFF
TRBV12-5	NA	NA	TRBJ1-4	TGTGCTAGTGGCTACACGGGGGACGAAAAACTGTTTTTT	CASGYTGDEKLFF
TRBV7-6	NA	NA	TRBJ2-2	TGTGCCAGCAGCTTAGTGGCAGGGGCTACCGGGGAGCTGTTTTTT	CASSLVAGATGELFF
TRBV12-5	NA	NA	TRBJ2-7	TGTGCTAGTGGCCCTGCGGTCCAGGGGGGCTACGAGCAGTACTTC	CASGPAVQGGYEQYF
TRBV5-4	NA	NA	TRBJ2-4	TGTGCCAGCAGCCCCCGCCAGGGACTAGCCAAAAACATTCAGTACTTC	CASSPRQGLAKNIQYF
TRBV5-1	few	NA	TRBJ1-1	TGCGCCAGCAGCTCTGGTCCGGGGGCGAACACTGAAGCTTTCTTT	CASSSGPGANTEAFF
TRBV9	NA	TRBD1	TRBJ2-7	TGTGCCAGCAGCGTCGGGACAGAGAACTACGAGCAGTACTTC	CASSVGTENYEQYF
TRBV2	NA	NA	TRBJ1-1	TGTGCCAGCAGTGTAGGGGGGACTGAAGCTTTCTTT	CASSVGGTEAFF
TRBV3-1/TRBV3-2	NA	TRBD1	TRBJ1-3	TGTGCCAGCAGAGGGGGCCTTCGGACCCTACGAAACACCATATATTTT	CASRGGLRTLRNTIYF
TRBV18	few	NA	TRBJ1-3	TGTGCCAGCTCACCACCCTCAACATTTCTCTCTGGAAACACCATATATTTT	CASSPPSTFLSGNTIYF
TRBV7-2	once	NA	TRBJ1-1	TGTGCCAGCAGAATTAGATCCCAGAACACTGAAGCTTTCTTT	CASRIRSQNTEAFF
TRBV28	NA	NA	TRBJ1-3	TGTGCCAGCAGTTTCTCGGGTCCCTCTGGAAACACCATATATTTT	CASSFSGPSGNTIYF
TRBV7-2	NA	TRBD1	TRBJ2-2	TGTGCCAGTCACAGGGGTCACACCGGGGAGCTGTTTTTT	CASHRGHTGELFF
TRBV11-3	NA	NA	TRBJ1-6	TGTGCCAGCAGCTTAGATGGGGGGAATAATTCACCCCTCCACTTT	CASSLDGGNNSPLHF
TRBV30	once	NA	TRBJ1-3	TGTGCCTGGGCCCAAATTATAGGAAACACCATATATTTT	CAWAQIIGNTIYF
TRBV3-1/TRBV3-2	NA	TRBD1	TRBJ1-2	TGTGCCAGCACCCTAGACAGGGCCAACTATGGCTACACCTTC	CASTLDRANYGYTF
TRBV19	NA	TRBD1	TRBJ2-1	TGTGCCAGTAGTACTCGGGACAGGGGTTACAATGAGCAGTTCTTC	CASSTRDRGYNEQFF
TRBV25-1	NA	NA	TRBJ1-2	TGTGCCAGCAGTAGGGGGGAGGTGGATGGCTACACCTTC	CASSRGEVDGYTF
TRBV29-1	NA	NA	TRBJ2-3	TGCAGCGTTGGCCAGCTTCTCACAGATACGCAGTATTTT	CSVGQLLTDTQYF
TRBV6-4	NA	TRBD2	TRBJ2-1	TGTGCCAGCAGGCGACTAGCGGGGGGGAGTGAGCAGTTCTTC	CASRRLAGGSEQFF
TRBV6-5	NA	NA	TRBJ2-7	TGTGCCAGCAGGGGCGGGTCCTACGAGCAGTACTTC	CASRGGSYEQYF
TRBV3-1/TRBV3-2	NA	TRBD2	TRBJ2-3	TGTGCCAGCAGCCAGTCCTATGGACTAGCGAACTCAGATACGCAGTATTTT	CASSQSYGLANSDTQYF
TRBV18	NA	NA	TRBJ2-5	TGTGCCAGCTCACCGTCGGCAGGACCCCAAGAGACCCAGTACTTC	CASSPSAGPQETQYF
TRBV5-1	NA	NA	TRBJ1-6	TGCGCCAGCAGCTTAGGGTCCGGCAATTCACCCCTCCACTTT	CASSLGSGNSPLHF
TRBV6-5	NA	NA	TRBJ1-1	TGTGCCAGCAGTTCCCCAATTGGGGAGAACACTGAAGCTTTCTTT	CASSSPIGENTEAFF
TRBV6-5	NA	NA	TRBJ1-2	TGTGCCAGCAGTTACGACAGAGGCTATGGCTACACCTTC	CASSYDRGYGYTF
TRBV2	NA	TRBD2	TRBJ2-3	TGTGCCAGCAGTGCAGGGACTAGCGGGGGGTCAGATACGCAGTATTTT	CASSAGTSGGSDTQYF
TRBV19	NA	TRBD1	TRBJ1-6	TGTGCCAGTAGTATAGGGGACAGGGAAAATTCACCCCTCCACTTT	CASSIGDRENSPLHF
TRBV5-4	NA	NA	TRBJ2-3	TGTGCCAGCAGCTTGGAGGTTCCAGGGTCCCTAAGGAGAACGCAGTATTTT	CASSLEVPGSLRRTQYF